A single sample is the source of the 14 T cell receptor beta chains below, sequenced in a study of T cell responses to AZD1222 COVID-19 vaccine. The protocol was immunoSEQ multiplex PCR, while the TCRdb copy is restricted to in-frame clones and leaves out a portion. The sample holds some 150,000 clones; 90% to 95% are singletons and the top ten take over 1.2%. The starting material was peripheral blood, obtained 28 days after the second AZD1222 dose. The source is an adult who received the AZD1222 COVID-19 vaccine.

The chain employs TRBV27 and TRBJ1-5; D gene unclear. The V end was cut by 3 bases, the J end by 0 bases, with 15 bases between. The CDR3 spans 17 residues. CDR1 and CDR2 (germline): MNHEY, SMNVEV (reference sequence). The CDR3 sequence is CASSFAGRAPSNQPQHF. The DNA for the CDR3 is TGTGCCAGCAGTTTCGCCGGGAGGGCTCCTAGCAATCAGCCCCAGCATTTT.

Remarks on this clone: Other DNA sequences in the sample encode the same CDR3. The CDR3 loop is CASSPRGTDTQYF. The CDR3 region has the DNA TGTGCCAGCTCACCTCGGGGCACAGATACGCAGTATTTT. The gene calls are TRBV18 and TRBJ2-3, with D unresolved. The CDR3 has 13 residues. V lost 3 bases and J 1 base, leaving 5 bases between the germline ends. Germline CDR1 is KGHSH and CDR2 is LQKENI.

The chain uses TRBV9 and TRBJ2-7; TRBD2 matches 7 bases. Germline V lookup: CDR1 SGDLS, CDR2 YYNGEE. This CDR3 has 15 residues. The J segment lost 0 bases and the V segment lost 0 bases, leaving 3 bases of the junction unmatched. Written as DNA, the CDR3 is TGTGCCAGCAGCGTAGGGGCGGGGGTCTCCTACGAGCAGTACTTC. It codes for CASSVGAGVSYEQYF.

The chain employs TRBV6-5 and TRBJ2-7; possibly TRBD1 for D (5 bases). The germline CDR1 and CDR2 sequences are MNHEY and SVGAGI. The CDR3 is 11 residues long. V gave up 2 bases and J gave up 6 bases, with 5 bases separating them. The CDR3 here is CASSYQGEQYF. DNA for the CDR3: TGTGCCAGCAGTTACCAGGGCGAGCAGTACTTC.

This chain connects TRBV7-8 to TRBJ2-1; 9 positions agree with TRBD2. The ends lost 1 base at V and 8 bases at J; junction bases unmatched: 6. The germline CDR1 and CDR2 sequences are SGHVS and FQNEAQ. CDR3 length: 15 residues. CDR3 sequence (DNA): TGTGCCAGCAGCTTAGAGGTTAGCGGGAGCTATGAGCAGTTCTTC. Its translation: CASSLEVSGSYEQFF.

The CDR3 region has the DNA TGTGCCAGCAAATCCCCCGGGGGGAGTACGCAGTATTTT. It is translated as CASKSPGGSTQYF. This chain joins TRBV2 and TRBJ2-3; 7 nucleotides line up with TRBD2. The CDR3 is 13 amino acids. The V segment lost 7 bases and the J segment 8 bases; nucleotides outside the gene matches: 9. Germline V gene data show CDR1 as SNHLY and CDR2 as FYNNEI.

This clone appeared a single time. This chain uses TRBV28 with TRBJ2-7; 13 nucleotides align to TRBD2. Looked up from germline, CDR1 is MDHEN and CDR2 is SYDVKM. The CDR3 loop spans 15 amino acids. Trimming at V came to 6 bases and at J to 3 bases, leaving 5 bases not matched to a gene. The CDR3 nucleotides are TGTGCCAGCAGCTCCGGGACTAGCGGGGACTACGAGCAGTACTTC. This translates into CASSSGTSGDYEQYF.

The gene calls are TRBV5-1 and TRBJ1-4, with D possibly being TRBD1 (6 bases). V gave up 0 bases and J gave up 7 bases, with 13 bases separating them. CDR1 and CDR2 (germline): SGHRS, YFSETQ. The length of the CDR3 is 15 residues. This CDR3 is CASSLDTGRGEKLFF. CDR3 sequence (DNA): TGCGCCAGCAGCTTGGATACAGGGAGGGGTGAAAAACTGTTTTTT.

This sequence joins TRBV19 and TRBJ1-5; no definite D call. V gave up 1 base and J gave up 9 bases, with 10 bases separating them. Germline V gene lookup returns CDR1 LNHDA and CDR2 SQIVND (reference sequence). The length of the CDR3 is 13 residues. CDR3 loop: CASSIVPGGPQHF. In DNA, the CDR3 is TGTGCCAGTAGTATAGTACCCGGTGGGCCCCAGCATTTT.

This clone was counted a single time. The J gene is TRBJ1-5, the V gene TRBV19, with TRBD1 identical over 8 bases. Trimming took 10 bases from V and 2 from J; bases not matched to a gene: 7. The germline V gene encodes CDR1 LNHDA and CDR2 SQIVND (reference sequence). The CDR3 runs to 14 residues. This CDR3 reads CATDRGLGNQPQHF. In DNA, the CDR3 is TGTGCCACCGACAGGGGACTCGGCAATCAGCCCCAGCATTTT.

The chain is built from TRBV6-6 and TRBJ2-3; 11 nucleotides line up with TRBD2. In germline, CDR1 is MNHNY, CDR2 SVGAGI (reference sequence). V was clipped by 5 bases and J by 0 bases; unmatched bases: 7. The CDR3 has 17 residues. This CDR3 reads CASSLIAGGTSTDTQYF. CDR3 coding DNA: TGTGCCAGCAGTCTGATAGCGGGAGGGACTAGCACAGATACGCAGTATTTT.

J is TRBJ1-6 and V is TRBV2; D is unresolved. V was clipped by 8 bases and J by 6 bases, with 11 bases between them. The CDR3 has 13 amino acids. CDR1 is SNHLY, CDR2 FYNNEI, per germline. The CDR3 DNA reads TGTGCCAGCGACCGGGCCCGTAATTCACCCCTCCACTTT. The encoded protein is CASDRARNSPLHF. Full variable domain (remainder filled in from reference TRBV2 and TRBJ1-6): EPEVTQTPSHQVTQMGQEVILRCVPISNHLYFYWYRQILGQKVEFLVSFYNNEISEKSEIFDDQFSVERPDGSNFTLKIRSTKLEDSAMYFCASDRARNSPLHFGNGTRLTVT.

V and J are TRBV12-2 and TRBJ1-6. TRBV12-2 is a documented pseudogene. The CDR3 has 20 amino acids. This CDR3 reads CASRLGYLRDSKSYNSPLHF. In DNA, the CDR3 is TGTGCAAGTCGCTTAGGGTACTTGCGGGATTCGAAGTCCTATAATTCACCCCTCCACTTT.

The gene calls are TRBV29-1 and TRBJ1-1; D ambiguous. The CDR3 loop spans 11 amino acids. CDR1 SQVTM and CDR2 ANQGSEA come from the germline V gene. Here the CDR3 DNA reads TGCAGGGCTGGAGCAGCCCGTGAAGCTTTCTTT. Translated, it gives CRAGAAREAFF. The variable domain in full, with the rest retrieved from reference TRBV29-1 and TRBJ1-1, is SAVISQKPSRDICQRGTSLTIQCQVDSQVTMMFWYRQQPGQSLTLIATANQGSEATYESGFVIDKFPISRPNLTFSTLTVSNMSPEDSSIYLCRAGAAREAFFGQGTRLTVV.